This entry lists 2 T cell receptor beta chains sequenced from one sample in a study of blood T cell repertoires in COVID-19. Assay used: immunoSEQ multiplex PCR; TCRdb lists only in-frame clones, some missing. The sample lists about 220,000 clones; 84% were seen once. Sample: PBMCs or T cells enriched from blood (not recorded which). The source of these receptors is a woman in her thirties or forties who had recovered from COVID-19.

V gene TRBV5-1 combines with J gene TRBJ1-1, with D tentatively TRBD1 (5 bases). CDR3 length: 14 amino acids. Trimming shortened V by 1 base and J by 0 bases, and 7 bases separated the two germline ends. Looked up from germline, CDR1 is SGHRS and CDR2 is YFSETQ. The CDR3 loop is CASSLQGVNTEAFF. In DNA, the CDR3 is TGCGCCAGCAGCTTGCAAGGGGTGAACACTGAAGCTTTCTTT.

The V gene is TRBV6-5, the J gene TRBJ1-6, with 9 bases matching TRBD1. This CDR3 has 14 residues. Germline CDR1 is MNHEY and CDR2 is SVGAGI. V was pared by 6 bases and J by 10 bases, with 7 bases of the junction left unmatched. In DNA form, the CDR3 reads TGTGCCAGCAGGAAGGACAGGGGTACCTCACCCCTCCACTTT. Amino acid sequence: CASRKDRGTSPLHF.